A single sample gave rise to the 24 T cell receptor beta chains below, sequenced in a study of cytomegalovirus exposure and HLA in healthy donors. With 60 Vbeta and 13 Jbeta primers, the PCR was carried out. This table comes from immunoSEQ multiplex PCR, and its TCRdb copy is limited to in-frame clones, with some not included. The sample comprises roughly 100,000 clones, about two thirds of which are singletons, and 2.8% rests with the top ten. The sequenced sample was PBMCs. Receptors were obtained from a female donor in good health and CMV-seronegative.

The chain employs TRBV28 and TRBJ2-7; 7 bases align to TRBD2. This CDR3 has 16 residues. V shed 5 bases, J shed 0 bases, and the junction held 10 bases outside the gene matches. In germline, CDR1 is MDHEN, CDR2 SYDVKM. This CDR3 reads CASSAGVRLLSYEQYF. The CDR3 bases are TGTGCCAGCAGTGCGGGGGTGAGGCTCCTCTCCTACGAGCAGTACTTC.

The V and J genes are TRBV9 and TRBJ2-5, with D perhaps matching TRBD1 (6 bases). CDR1 is SGDLS and CDR2 is YYNGEE in the germline V gene. This CDR3 region has 15 residues. V dropped 3 bases and J dropped 5 bases, with 17 bases sitting between them. As DNA, the CDR3 is TGTGCCAGCAGCGCTACAGGGAAATTTAGGGAGACCCAGTACTTC. The encoded protein is CASSATGKFRETQYF.

In this sample, this clone turned up a few times. The gene calls are TRBV2 and TRBJ2-7; 8 bases fit TRBD2. The CDR3 loop spans 14 amino acids. The J segment lost 4 bases and the V segment lost 7 bases, leaving 9 bases of the junction unmatched. Germline V gene data show CDR1 as SNHLY and CDR2 as FYNNEI. The CDR3 spells CASNRLASLYEQYF. CDR3 in DNA: TGTGCCAGCAATCGACTAGCGAGTTTGTACGAGCAGTACTTC.

This clone was counted a few times. This rearrangement joins TRBV7-6 to TRBJ2-5; TRBD2 aligns across 11 bases. The CDR3 is 17 amino acids. Losses at the gene ends were 5 bases for V and 0 bases for J; bases not matched to a gene: 8. CDR1 is SGHVS and CDR2 is FNYEAQ in the germline V gene. CDR3 loop: CASSPLAGGRHQETQYF. CDR3 DNA sequence: TGTGCCAGCAGCCCCTTAGCGGGAGGGAGGCACCAAGAGACCCAGTACTTC.

This clone was counted only a few times. V and J are TRBV11-2 and TRBJ2-1; D remains ambiguous. Trimming pared 5 bases from V and 9 bases from J, leaving 11 bases between. The CDR3 contains 12 residues. Germline CDR1 and CDR2: SGHAT and FQNNGV. CDR3 sequence reads: CASSQAGFEQFF. The CDR3 region has the DNA TGTGCCAGCAGCCAGGCAGGATTTGAGCAGTTCTTC.

The gene calls are TRBV5-1 and TRBJ2-3; 8 nucleotides match TRBD1. The CDR3 is made up of 15 amino acids. Germline V CDR1 and CDR2: SGHRS, YFSETQ. V lost 0 bases and J lost 2; bases outside the gene matches: 2. CDR3 sequence (DNA): TGCGCCAGCAGCTTGGGGGGACAGGACACAGATACGCAGTATTTT. Translated: CASSLGGQDTDTQYF.

The chain carries TRBV13 and TRBJ2-3; D may be TRBD1 (5 bases). The V gene's germline CDR1 is PRHDT and CDR2 FYEKMQ (reference sequence). The CDR3 consists of 13 residues. Deletions cut 3 bases from V and 8 bases from J, with 12 bases between. The CDR3 DNA reads as TGTGCCAGCAGCTTCCAGGGAACGGGTACGCAGTATTTT. This codes for CASSFQGTGTQYF.

This clone was seen only a few times. The chain uses TRBV30 and TRBJ2-4; D unclear. V was trimmed by 2 bases and J by 0 bases, leaving 8 bases between them. Germline V gives CDR1 GTSNPN, CDR2 SVGIG (reference sequence). The CDR3 runs to 14 residues. The CDR3 sequence is CAWSLAGAKNIQYF. The DNA for the CDR3 is TGTGCCTGGAGTTTGGCTGGAGCCAAAAACATTCAGTACTTC.

The chain carries TRBV5-1 and TRBJ2-1; 10 bases are shared with TRBD2. This CDR3 is 15 amino acids long. Trimming removed 4 bases from V and 4 bases from J; junction bases left unmatched: 5. The germline gives CDR1 SGHRS, CDR2 YFSETQ. The CDR3 DNA sequence: TGCGCCAGCAGCCTTAGGACTAGCGGATACAATGAGCAGTTCTTC. The encoded protein is CASSLRTSGYNEQFF.

V usage is TRBV19 and J usage is TRBJ2-1, with TRBD2 identical over 8 bases. The CDR3 loop spans 19 amino acids. Germline trimming cut 3 bases from V and 2 bases from J; bases unmatched to any gene: 15. The germline CDR1 and CDR2 sequences are LNHDA and SQIVND (reference sequence). The DNA for the CDR3 is TGTGCCAGTAGTATTATCCCCCGGGTTATAGCGGGACCCTACAATGAGCAGTTCTTC. This codes for CASSIIPRVIAGPYNEQFF.

The sample holds a few counts of this clone. The CDR3 sequence is CASRRRGDTEAFF. In nucleotides, the CDR3 is TGTGCCAGCAGACGCAGGGGGGACACTGAAGCTTTCTTT. The chain has TRBV11-3 and TRBJ1-1; 7 nucleotides match TRBD1. The CDR3 loop spans 13 amino acids. J gave up 3 bases and V 6 bases, and 4 bases lay outside the gene matches. Per the germline V gene, CDR1 is SGHNT and CDR2 is YENEEA.

This chain joins TRBV5-5 and TRBJ2-1; D call uncertain. The CDR3 loop spans 13 amino acids. Deletions cut 0 bases from V and 3 bases from J, with 4 bases between. The germline gives CDR1 SGHKS, CDR2 YYEKEE (reference sequence). CDR3 DNA sequence: TGTGCCAGCAGCTTGGGCGGCTACAATGAGCAGTTCTTC. It codes for CASSLGGYNEQFF.

The chain employs TRBV10-3 and TRBJ2-1, with 8 bases identical to TRBD1. Germline V lookup: CDR1 ENHRY, CDR2 SYGVKD. V was pared by 10 bases and J by 7 bases, with 9 bases of the junction left unmatched. CDR3 length equals 13 residues. The CDR3 coding sequence is TGTGCCACCGACCGACAGGGGAGAAATGAGCAGTTCTTC. This encodes CATDRQGRNEQFF.

The J gene is TRBJ2-7, the V gene TRBV7-9; possible D gene TRBD2, 6 bases. The CDR3 runs to 14 residues. The V gene's germline CDR1 is SEHNR and CDR2 FQNEAQ (reference sequence). Deletions cut 4 bases from V and 6 bases from J, with 16 bases between. CDR3 DNA sequence: TGTGCCAGCAGCTCTGGGGGGTGGCGAGGCGAGCAGTACTTC. Translated, it gives CASSSGGWRGEQYF. Using reference TRBV7-9 and TRBJ2-7 for the parts outside the CDR3, the full variable domain is DTGVSQNPRHKITKRGQNVTFRCDPISEHNRLYWYRQTLGQGPEFLTYFQNEAQLEKSRLLSDRFSAERPKGSFSTLEIQRTEQGDSAMYLCASSSGGWRGEQYFGPGTRLTVT.

This chain links TRBV2 with TRBJ2-5, with 10 bases lining up with TRBD1. The CDR3 length is 15 residues. With V trimmed by 5 bases and J by 5 bases, 8 bases remained unmatched. Germline CDR1 is SNHLY and CDR2 is FYNNEI. CDR3 bases: TGTGCCAGCAGTTCCGGACAGGGGGTCCCCGAGACCCAGTACTTC. Protein sequence: CASSSGQGVPETQYF.

The chain links TRBV4-3 to TRBJ2-7; D is unresolved. CDR1 is LGHNA, CDR2 YSLEER, per germline. This CDR3 comprises 13 residues. Trimming left V 0 bases short and J 3 bases short, with 6 bases between. The CDR3 loop is CASSQDPFYEQYF. CDR3 nucleotide sequence: TGCGCCAGCAGCCAAGACCCATTCTACGAGCAGTACTTC.

The chain carries TRBV2 and TRBJ2-1; TRBD2 might be the D (5 bases). Germline V gene data show CDR1 as SNHLY and CDR2 as FYNNEI. Between the trimmed V and J ends, which lost 3 bases and 4 bases, there was a span of 22 bases. CDR3 length: 18 residues. The CDR3 coding sequence is TGTGCCAGCAGTGACGGTTCCCTCACTAGACCGGGGTACAATGAGCAGTTCTTC. Its protein product is CASSDGSLTRPGYNEQFF. Looking up the rest from reference TRBV2 and TRBJ2-1 gives the full variable domain: EPEVTQTPSHQVTQMGQEVILRCVPISNHLYFYWYRQILGQKVEFLVSFYNNEISEKSEIFDDQFSVERPDGSNFTLKIRSTKLEDSAMYFCASSDGSLTRPGYNEQFFGPGTRLTVL.

This rearrangement joins TRBV4-2 to TRBJ2-3; possible D gene TRBD2, 5 bases. The V end lost 3 bases, the J end lost 3 bases, and 10 bases lay between the germline ends. CDR1 is LGHNA and CDR2 is YNFKEQ in the germline V gene. This CDR3 has 14 residues. Here the CDR3 reads CASSHTDSTDTQYF. The DNA for the CDR3 is TGTGCCAGCAGCCATACGGACTCAACAGATACGCAGTATTTT.

This chain links TRBV5-1 with TRBJ2-3, with D perhaps matching TRBD1 (5 bases). The germline gives CDR1 SGHRS, CDR2 YFSETQ. V lost 0 bases and J lost 0, with 11 bases in between. The CDR3 sequence is 16 residues long. In DNA, the CDR3 is TGCGCCAGCAGCTTGGAGGTGGGGCTGAGCACAGATACGCAGTATTTT. Protein product: CASSLEVGLSTDTQYF.

This sequence joins TRBV6-1 and TRBJ2-1; 7 nucleotides align to TRBD2. V trimming: 7 bases; J trimming: 0 bases; junction bases outside the gene matches: 3. This CDR3 comprises 14 residues. Germline values: CDR1 MNHNS, CDR2 SASEGT. CDR3 sequence: CASTGGSSYNEQFF. The CDR3 DNA follows: TGTGCCAGCACTGGCGGGAGCTCCTACAATGAGCAGTTCTTC.

The chain employs TRBV9 and TRBJ1-2; 7 positions agree with TRBD1. The CDR3 is 14 residues long. CDR1 is SGDLS and CDR2 is YYNGEE in the germline V gene. J lost 4 bases, V lost 3 bases, and 6 bases had no gene match. This chain's CDR3 is CASSATGTVYGYTF. The DNA of the CDR3 is TGTGCCAGCAGCGCCACCGGGACAGTCTATGGCTACACCTTC. The variable domain in full, with the rest retrieved from reference TRBV9 and TRBJ1-2, is DSGVTQTPKHLITATGQRVTLRCSPRSGDLSVYWYQQSLDQGLQFLIQYYNGEERAKGNILERFSAQQFPDLHSELNLSSLELGDSALYFCASSATGTVYGYTFGSGTRLTVV.

The chain couples TRBV6-1 to TRBJ1-5; D perhaps matches TRBD1 (6 bases). Per the germline V gene, CDR1 is MNHNS and CDR2 is SASEGT. The CDR3 has 14 residues. Trimming shortened V by 6 bases and J by 2 bases, and 11 bases separated the two germline ends. In DNA form, the CDR3 reads TGTGCCAGCAGATCCCCAGGGGGCAATCAGCCCCAGCATTTT. It yields the protein CASRSPGGNQPQHF.

The CDR3 loop reads CASSFSGRPTDTQYF. The CDR3 DNA sequence: TGTGCCAGCAGTTTTAGCGGGAGGCCCACAGATACGCAGTATTTT. This chain joins TRBV9 and TRBJ2-3; 10 bases match TRBD2. CDR1 and CDR2 (germline): SGDLS, YYNGEE. The trim removed 5 bases at V and 2 bases at J, leaving 5 bases unmatched. The CDR3 runs 15 residues.

This clone has more than one count but fewer than ten. The DNA for the CDR3 is TGTGCCAGCAGTTCCCGGACAGGGAGAGGCTACGAGCAGTACTTC. Protein: CASSSRTGRGYEQYF. This sequence joins TRBV28 and TRBJ2-5, with 8 bases matching TRBD1. The J call could be wrong; TRBJ2-7 is a better fit for the DNA end. This CDR3 contains 15 residues. Germline assignment: CDR1 MDHEN and CDR2 SYDVKM.